The 5 T cell receptor beta chains below were found in one sample sequenced in a study of blood T cell repertoires in COVID-19. Sequenced by immunoSEQ multiplex PCR; TCRdb stores in-frame clones only, minus some. The table includes a few hundred thousand clones, about 85% detected once. The sequenced sample was PBMCs or T cells enriched from blood (not recorded which). The receptors shown here come from a woman in her twenties or thirties who had recovered from COVID-19.

The chain has TRBV5-8 and TRBJ2-5, with TRBD1 identical over 8 bases. The CDR3 totals 15 residues. CDR1 is SGHTS, CDR2 YDEGEE, per germline. The trim removed 3 bases at V and 1 base at J, leaving 5 bases unmatched. In DNA form, the CDR3 reads TGTGCCAGCAGCTACAGGGGGGCTTCCCAAGAGACCCAGTACTTC. Translating gives CASSYRGASQETQYF.

This clone was seen once. The genes are TRBV6-6 and TRBJ1-2; 7 nucleotides line up with TRBD1. Germline CDR1 MNHNY, CDR2 SVGAGI (reference sequence). This CDR3 comprises 12 residues. V lost 6 bases, J lost 6 bases, and 4 bases stayed unmatched. The chain's CDR3 is CASSRQGDGYTF. CDR3 bases: TGTGCCAGCAGCAGACAGGGTGATGGCTACACCTTC.

The chain carries TRBV18 and TRBJ1-4; D possibly corresponds to TRBD1 (6 bases). Germline CDR1 reads KGHSH; CDR2 reads LQKENI. Trimming left V 4 bases short and J 3 bases short, with 12 bases between. This CDR3 spans 15 amino acids. DNA for the CDR3: TGTGCCAGCTCACGAAACAGGGACCCTAATGAAAAACTGTTTTTT. This translates into CASSRNRDPNEKLFF.

The chain joins TRBV18 to TRBJ2-3; TRBD1 matches at 8 bases. The CDR3 sequence is 15 residues long. Germline values: CDR1 KGHSH, CDR2 LQKENI. V lost 0 bases to trimming and J lost 5 bases; unmatched junction nucleotides: 4. CDR3: CASSPPSGTGDTQYF. In DNA, the CDR3 is TGTGCCAGCTCACCACCGTCCGGGACAGGAGATACGCAGTATTTT.

This clone was detected a few times. This chain links TRBV21-1 with TRBJ1-1; TRBD1 is the table's D call and was not checked against the DNA. TRBV21-1 is noted as a pseudogene. The CDR3 contains 13 residues. Here the CDR3 reads CAADRGLNTEAFF. In DNA, the CDR3 is TGTGCCGCGGACAGGGGGCTTAACACTGAAGCTTTCTTT.